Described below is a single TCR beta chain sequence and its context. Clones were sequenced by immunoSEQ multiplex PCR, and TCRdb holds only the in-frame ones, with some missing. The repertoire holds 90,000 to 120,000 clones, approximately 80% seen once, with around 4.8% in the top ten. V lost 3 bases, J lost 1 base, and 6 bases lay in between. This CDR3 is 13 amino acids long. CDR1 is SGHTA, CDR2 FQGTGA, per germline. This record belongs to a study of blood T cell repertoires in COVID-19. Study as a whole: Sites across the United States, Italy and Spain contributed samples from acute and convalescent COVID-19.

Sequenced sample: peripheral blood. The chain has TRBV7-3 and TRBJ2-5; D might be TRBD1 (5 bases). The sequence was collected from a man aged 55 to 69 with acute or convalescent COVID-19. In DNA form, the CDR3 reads TGTGCCAGCAGCTTTGGGGCCCAAGAGACCCAGTACTTC. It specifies CASSFGAQETQYF.